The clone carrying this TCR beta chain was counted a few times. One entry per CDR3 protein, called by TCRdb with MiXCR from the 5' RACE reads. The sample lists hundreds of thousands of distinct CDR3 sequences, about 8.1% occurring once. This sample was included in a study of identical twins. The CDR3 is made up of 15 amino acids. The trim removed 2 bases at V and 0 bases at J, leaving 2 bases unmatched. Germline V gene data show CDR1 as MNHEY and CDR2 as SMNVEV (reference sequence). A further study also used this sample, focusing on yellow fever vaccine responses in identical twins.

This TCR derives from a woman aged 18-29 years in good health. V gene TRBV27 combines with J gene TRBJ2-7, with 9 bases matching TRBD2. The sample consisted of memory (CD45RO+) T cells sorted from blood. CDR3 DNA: TGTGCCAGCAGTTTAAGCGGGGGGTCCTCCTACGAGCAGTACGTC. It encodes CASSLSGGSSYEQYV.